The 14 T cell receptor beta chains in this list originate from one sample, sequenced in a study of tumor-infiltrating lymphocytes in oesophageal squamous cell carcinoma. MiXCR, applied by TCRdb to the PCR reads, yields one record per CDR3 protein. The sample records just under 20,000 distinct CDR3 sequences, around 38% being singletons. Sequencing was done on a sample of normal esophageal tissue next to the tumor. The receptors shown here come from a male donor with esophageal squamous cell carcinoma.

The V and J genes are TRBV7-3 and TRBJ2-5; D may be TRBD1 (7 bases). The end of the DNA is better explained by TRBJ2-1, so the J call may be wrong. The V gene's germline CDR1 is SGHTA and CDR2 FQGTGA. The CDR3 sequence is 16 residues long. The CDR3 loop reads CASSLAAGQLYNEQFF. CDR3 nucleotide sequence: TGTGCCAGCAGCTTGGCTGCGGGACAGCTTTACAATGAGCAGTTCTTC.

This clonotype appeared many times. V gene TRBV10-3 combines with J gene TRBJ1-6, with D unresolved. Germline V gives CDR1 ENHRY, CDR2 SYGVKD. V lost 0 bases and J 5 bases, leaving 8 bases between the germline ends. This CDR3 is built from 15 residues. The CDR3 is CAISESIRNNSPLHF. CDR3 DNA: TGTGCCATCAGTGAGTCGATCAGGAATAATTCACCCCTCCACTTT.

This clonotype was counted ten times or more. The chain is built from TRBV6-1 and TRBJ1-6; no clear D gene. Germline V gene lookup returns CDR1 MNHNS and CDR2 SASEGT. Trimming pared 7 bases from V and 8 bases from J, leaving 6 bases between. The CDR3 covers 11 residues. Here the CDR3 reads CASTTDSPLHF. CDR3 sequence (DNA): TGTGCCAGCACCACGGATTCACCCCTCCACTTT.

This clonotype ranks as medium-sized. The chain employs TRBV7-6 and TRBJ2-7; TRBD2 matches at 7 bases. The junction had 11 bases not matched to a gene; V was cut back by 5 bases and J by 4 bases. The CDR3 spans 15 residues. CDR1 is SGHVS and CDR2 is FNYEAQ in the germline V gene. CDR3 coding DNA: TGTGCCAGCAGCCCCCAGGGAGGGCCAGGATACGAGCAGTACTTC. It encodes CASSPQGGPGYEQYF.

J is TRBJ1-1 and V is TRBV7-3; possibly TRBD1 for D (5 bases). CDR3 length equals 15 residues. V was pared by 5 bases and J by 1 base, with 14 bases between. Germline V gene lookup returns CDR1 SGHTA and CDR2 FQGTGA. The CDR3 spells CASSPGQGKNTEAFF. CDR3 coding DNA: TGTGCCAGCAGCCCCGGCCAGGGCAAGAACACTGAAGCTTTCTTT.

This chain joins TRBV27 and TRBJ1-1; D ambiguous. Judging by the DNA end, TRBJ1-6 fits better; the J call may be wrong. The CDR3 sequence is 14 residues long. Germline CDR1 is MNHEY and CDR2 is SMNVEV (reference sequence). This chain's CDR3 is CASRVGFHNSPLHF. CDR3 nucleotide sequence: TGTGCCAGCAGAGTGGGCTTCCACAATTCACCCCTCCACTTT.

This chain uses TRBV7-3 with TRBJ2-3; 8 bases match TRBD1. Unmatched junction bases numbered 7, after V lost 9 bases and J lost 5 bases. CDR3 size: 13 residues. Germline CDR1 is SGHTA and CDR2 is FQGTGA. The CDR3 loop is CASSDRVRDTQYF. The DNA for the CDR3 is TGTGCCAGTTCGGACAGGGTTAGAGATACGCAGTATTTT.

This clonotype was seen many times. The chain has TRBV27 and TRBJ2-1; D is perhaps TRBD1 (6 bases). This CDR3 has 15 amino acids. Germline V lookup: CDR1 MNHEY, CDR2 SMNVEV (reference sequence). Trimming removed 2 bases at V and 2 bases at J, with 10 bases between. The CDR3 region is CASSLGAGAYNEQFF. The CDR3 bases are TGTGCCAGCAGTTTAGGGGCAGGGGCCTACAATGAGCAGTTCTTC.

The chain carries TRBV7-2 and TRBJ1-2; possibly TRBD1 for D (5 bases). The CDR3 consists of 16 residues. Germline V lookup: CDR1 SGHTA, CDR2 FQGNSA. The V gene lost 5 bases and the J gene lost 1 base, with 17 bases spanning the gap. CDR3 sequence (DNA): TGTGCCAGCAGCCCCTTACCCGACAGATTTAACTATGGCTACACCTTC. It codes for CASSPLPDRFNYGYTF.

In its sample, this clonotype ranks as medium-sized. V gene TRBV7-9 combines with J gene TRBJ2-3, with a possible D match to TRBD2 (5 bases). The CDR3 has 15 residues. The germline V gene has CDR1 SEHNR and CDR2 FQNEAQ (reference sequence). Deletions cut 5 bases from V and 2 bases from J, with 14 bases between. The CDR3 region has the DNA TGTGCCAGCAGCAGGAGCAGCGGATACACAGATACGCAGTATTTT. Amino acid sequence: CASSRSSGYTDTQYF.

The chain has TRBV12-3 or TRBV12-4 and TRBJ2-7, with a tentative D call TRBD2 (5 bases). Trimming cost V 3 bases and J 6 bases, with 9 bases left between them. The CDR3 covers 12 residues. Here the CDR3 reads CASSFVGSEQYF. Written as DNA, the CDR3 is TGTGCCAGCAGTTTTGTTGGGAGCGAGCAGTACTTC.

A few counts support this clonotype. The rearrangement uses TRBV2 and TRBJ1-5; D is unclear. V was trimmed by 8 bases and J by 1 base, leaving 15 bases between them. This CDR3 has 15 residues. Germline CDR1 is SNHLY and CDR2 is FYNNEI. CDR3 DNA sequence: TGTGCCAGCCGCCGCCTCAGGACGAGCAATCAGCCCCAGCATTTT. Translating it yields CASRRLRTSNQPQHF. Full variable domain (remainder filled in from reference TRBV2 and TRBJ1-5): EPEVTQTPSHQVTQMGQEVILRCVPISNHLYFYWYRQILGQKVEFLVSFYNNEISEKSEIFDDQFSVERPDGSNFTLKIRSTKLEDSAMYFCASRRLRTSNQPQHFGDGTRLSIL.

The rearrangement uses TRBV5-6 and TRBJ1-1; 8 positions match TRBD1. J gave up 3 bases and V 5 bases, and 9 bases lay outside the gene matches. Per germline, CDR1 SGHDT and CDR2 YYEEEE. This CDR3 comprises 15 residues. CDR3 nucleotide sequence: TGTGCCAGCAGGGATGGGAACAGGGGGGACACTGAAGCTTTCTTT. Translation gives CASRDGNRGDTEAFF. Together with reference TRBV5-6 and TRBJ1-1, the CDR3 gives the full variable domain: DAGVTQSPTHLIKTRGQQVTLRCSPKSGHDTVSWYQQALGQGPQFIFQYYEEEERQRGNFPDRFSGHQFPNYSSELNVNALLLGDSALYLCASRDGNRGDTEAFFGQGTRLTVV.

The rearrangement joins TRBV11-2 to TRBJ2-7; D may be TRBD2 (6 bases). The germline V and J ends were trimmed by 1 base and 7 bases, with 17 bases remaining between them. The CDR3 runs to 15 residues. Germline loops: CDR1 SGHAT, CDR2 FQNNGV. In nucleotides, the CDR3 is TGTGCCAGCAGCTTAGTTCCTAGCGTCTACAATGAGCAGTACTTC. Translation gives CASSLVPSVYNEQYF.